These 31 T cell receptor beta chains were sequenced from one sample in a study of blood T cells in healthy people across ages. A second PCR of 7 to 11 cycles used a sample-barcoded 5' primer and a J-beta primer mix. TCRdb reprocessed the 5' RACE reads via MiXCR and lists one record per CDR3 protein. The data hold 600,000 or so distinct CDR3 sequences, with roughly 31% observed a single time. Sequenced material: blood. The source is a woman aged 80 or over in good health.

The sample holds many counts of this clonotype. The chain links TRBV7-2 to TRBJ2-1; TRBD1 aligns across 8 bases. This CDR3 is built from 16 residues. After removal of 1 base from V and 4 bases from J, the junction contained 6 bases not matched to a gene. Germline V gene data show CDR1 as SGHTA and CDR2 as FQGNSA. In DNA, the CDR3 is TGTGCCAGCAGCTTAGTATCCAGGGGGCCTTACAATGAGCAGTTCTTC. This codes for CASSLVSRGPYNEQFF.

As to this clonotype: A read error may explain this, as a much larger clone is one base away. The J gene is TRBJ1-2, the V gene TRBV7-2; D is undetermined. The CDR3 covers 13 residues. Per the germline V gene, CDR1 is SGHTA and CDR2 is FQGNSA. The CDR3 reads CASSLAMAYGYAF. In DNA form, the CDR3 reads TGTGCCAGCAGCTTAGCGATGGCATATGGCTACGCCTTC.

The V gene is TRBV7-9, the J gene TRBJ2-4, with D tentatively TRBD1 (6 bases). Germline V CDR1 and CDR2: SEHNR, FQNEAQ (reference sequence). The CDR3 spans 12 residues. Deletions cut 4 bases from V and 5 bases from J, with 6 bases between. Written as DNA, the CDR3 is TGTGCCAGCAGCTACAGGGAAAACATTCAGTACTTC. It translates to CASSYRENIQYF. The whole variable domain, remainder taken from reference TRBV7-9 and TRBJ2-4, is DTGVSQNPRHKITKRGQNVTFRCDPISEHNRLYWYRQTLGQGPEFLTYFQNEAQLEKSRLLSDRFSAERPKGSFSTLEIQRTEQGDSAMYLCASSYRENIQYFGAGTRLSVL.

This chain links TRBV27 with TRBJ1-4, with TRBD1 identical over 8 bases. The CDR3 length is 15 residues. J gave up 10 bases and V 2 bases, and 9 bases lay outside the gene matches. Per the germline V gene, CDR1 is MNHEY and CDR2 is SMNVEV (reference sequence). CDR3 in DNA: TGTGCCAGCAGTTTAAATAGGTCAGGGGGCGGAAAACTGTTTTTT. Encoded protein: CASSLNRSGGGKLFF.

V and J are TRBV7-2 and TRBJ1-5, with a weak D call TRBD1 (5 bases). Germline lookup yields CDR1 SGHTA and CDR2 FQGNSA. The CDR3 sequence is 15 residues long. V dropped 6 bases and J dropped 0 bases, with 12 bases sitting between them. The CDR3 region is CASSVRQHSNQPQHF. DNA for the CDR3: TGTGCCAGCAGTGTACGACAGCATAGCAATCAGCCCCAGCATTTT.

V gene TRBV24-1 combines with J gene TRBJ1-1; a possible D gene is TRBD1 (5 bases). This CDR3 region has 14 residues. Trimming pared 2 bases from V and 5 bases from J, leaving 11 bases between. The germline CDR1 and CDR2 sequences are KGHDR and SFDVKD. Written as DNA, the CDR3 is TGTGCCACCAGTGATTCTGGATGGGGGACTGAAGCTTTCTTT. As protein: CATSDSGWGTEAFF.

In nucleotides, the CDR3 is TGTGCCAGCAGCTTTCCCCACTACAATGAGCAGTTCTTC. Translation gives CASSFPHYNEQFF. The chain joins TRBV7-2 to TRBJ2-1; D gene unclear. The ends were cut back, 3 bases at V and 3 bases at J, with 6 bases in the middle. The CDR3 covers 13 residues. Germline values: CDR1 SGHTA, CDR2 FQGNSA.

This clonotype was seen ten or more times. V and J are TRBV7-2 and TRBJ1-5, with 8 bases fitting TRBD1. The germline gives CDR1 SGHTA, CDR2 FQGNSA. Germline trimming cut 7 bases from V and 5 bases from J; bases unmatched to any gene: 1. This CDR3 comprises 12 residues. CDR3 protein: CASIQGDQPQHF. In DNA form, the CDR3 reads TGTGCCAGCATACAGGGGGATCAGCCCCAGCATTTT.

A remark on this clonotype: Given a much more abundant clone one base away, this may be a read error. The chain links TRBV28 to TRBJ2-7; no firm D call. The CDR3 is made up of 13 amino acids. The V and J ends lost 2 bases and 10 bases respectively, with 15 bases between them. Germline CDR1 reads MDHEN; CDR2 reads SYDVKM. The CDR3 DNA is TGTGCCAGCAGTTTAAGGCCGGTAGAGGCCCAGTACTTC. Translating it yields CASSLRPVEAQYF.

This clonotype has only a few counts. This sequence may be a read error, since a much larger clone differs from it by one base. The chain joins TRBV20-1 to TRBJ2-5; 7 bases align to TRBD1. This CDR3 spans 12 amino acids. CDR1 and CDR2 (germline): DFQATT, SNEGSKA (reference sequence). The CDR3 DNA follows: TGCAGGGCTCGGACAGGTTCGGAGACCCAGTACTTC. Amino acids: CRARTGSETQYF.

About this clonotype: A much larger clone differs by one base, so this may be a read error. The J gene is TRBJ1-5, the V gene TRBV6-2 or TRBV6-3; D is unclear. V lost 6 bases and J lost 9, with 21 bases in between. In germline, CDR1 is MNHEY, CDR2 SVGEGT. This CDR3 region has 15 residues. CDR3 coding DNA: TGTGCCAGCAGGCCTCACCAGGACGGTGGTCGGCCCCAGCATTTT. Residues: CASRPHQDGGRPQHF.

This clonotype was detected ten times or more. An end of the junction does not agree with germline; a read error may underlie this. This chain connects TRBV7-7 to TRBJ2-7, with D tentatively TRBD1 (5 bases). Germline CDR1 and CDR2: SSHAT and FNYEAQ (reference sequence). The CDR3 runs to 13 residues. The CDR3 bases are TGTGCTAGCAGCTTATTAGCTTCAGGGGAGCAGTACTTC. It encodes CASSLLASGEQYF.

This clonotype came up a few times. The chain joins TRBV7-3 to TRBJ2-2; 7 bases match TRBD1. Germline loops: CDR1 SGHTA, CDR2 FQGTGA. V was clipped by 5 bases and J by 4 bases; unmatched bases: 10. There are 16 residues in the CDR3. CDR3 loop: CASSPLNRGSTGELFF. The CDR3 DNA sequence: TGTGCCAGCAGCCCTCTCAACAGGGGCAGCACCGGGGAGCTGTTTTTT. The full variable domain, completed using reference TRBV7-3 and TRBJ2-2, is GAGVSQTPSNKVTEKGKYVELRCDPISGHTALYWYRQSLGQGPEFLIYFQGTGAADDSGLPNDRFFAVRPEGSVSTLKIQRTERGDSAVYLCASSPLNRGSTGELFFGEGSRLTVL.

This clonotype has just a few counts. A much larger clone differs by one base, so this may be a read error. The genes are TRBV18 and TRBJ2-5; D is unclear. Trimming cost V 2 bases and J 11 bases, with 21 bases left between them. Germline V gene lookup returns CDR1 KGHSH and CDR2 LQKENI. The CDR3 has 15 amino acids. The CDR3 protein is CASSPGYQENNEQYF. In DNA, the CDR3 is TGTGCCAGCTCACCAGGCTATCAGGAGAACAATGAGCAGTACTTC.

This clonotype showed up many times. The V and J genes are TRBV7-6 and TRBJ2-3; D gene ambiguous. From germline, CDR1 is SGHVS and CDR2 FNYEAQ. V was pared by 3 bases and J by 4 bases, with 11 bases between. CDR3 length: 14 residues. The CDR3: CASSLGSKADTQYF. DNA of the CDR3: TGTGCCAGCAGCTTGGGGTCTAAGGCAGATACGCAGTATTTT.

This clonotype showed up just once. The chain recombines TRBV7-9 with TRBJ1-2; D is ambiguous. This CDR3 is built from 11 residues. Trimming cost V 7 bases and J 10 bases, with 13 bases left between them. Germline V gene sequence: CDR1 SEHNR, CDR2 FQNEAQ (reference sequence). The CDR3 DNA sequence: TGTGCCAGCATCTCAGGAGGAACCTACACCTTC. This translates into CASISGGTYTF.

This clonotype was counted ten times or more. This chain links TRBV5-1 with TRBJ1-2, with TRBD1 matching over 12 bases. CDR1 and CDR2 from the germline V gene are SGHRS and YFSETQ. V lost 3 bases, J lost 0 bases, and 3 bases stayed unmatched. CDR3 size: 16 residues. The chain's CDR3 is CASSSGTGGPNYGYTF. The DNA of the CDR3 is TGCGCCAGCAGCTCCGGGACAGGGGGCCCTAACTATGGCTACACCTTC.

As for this clonotype: A clone one base away is much larger, so this may be a read error. A read error is likely, as this CDR3 ends without the conserved phenylalanine or tryptophan. The V gene is TRBV27, the J gene TRBJ1-5, with 8 nucleotides matching TRBD1. V lost 4 bases to trimming and J lost 2 bases; unmatched junction nucleotides: 4. CDR3 length: 15 residues. Per the germline V gene, CDR1 is MNHEY and CDR2 is SMNVEV (reference sequence). The CDR3 sequence is CASSSLTGGNQPQHC. The CDR3 region has the DNA TGTGCCAGCAGTTCGCTGACAGGGGGCAATCAGCCCCAGCATTGT.

Comment on this clonotype: A read error is possible here, since a much larger clone lies one base away. This chain links TRBV7-2 with TRBJ2-7; D is unclear. This CDR3 has 14 residues. Trimming stripped 1 base from V and 7 bases from J, with 14 bases between. Germline CDR1 reads SGHTA; CDR2 reads FQGNSA. The CDR3 DNA is TGTGCCAGCAGCTTAGTCCCGGGTTTGGATGAGCAGTACTTC. Encoded protein: CASSLVPGLDEQYF.

The V call is TRBV15, the J call TRBJ1-5, with D possibly matching TRBD1 (6 bases). The CDR3 covers 14 residues. Germline CDR1 and CDR2: LNHNV and YYDKDF (reference sequence). Trimming stripped 0 bases from V and 4 bases from J, with 7 bases between. The CDR3, as DNA: TGTGCCACCAGCAGAGACAGGGGAAATCAGCCCCAGCATTTT. This sequence encodes CATSRDRGNQPQHF. The entire variable domain, with the rest obtained from reference TRBV15 and TRBJ1-5, is as follows: DAMVIQNPRYQVTQFGKPVTLSCSQTLNHNVMYWYQQKSSQAPKLLFHYYDKDFNNEADTPDNFQSRRPNTSFCFLDIRSPGLGDTAMYLCATSRDRGNQPQHFGDGTRLSIL.

This clonotype was detected ten times or more. V gene TRBV20-1 combines with J gene TRBJ1-5; 8 nucleotides agree with TRBD1. The CDR3 is made up of 14 amino acids. CDR1 is DFQATT and CDR2 is SNEGSKA in the germline V gene (reference sequence). The CDR3 DNA follows: TGCAGCGGTTTACAGGGGGAGAGCAATCAGCCCCAGCATTTT. It translates to CSGLQGESNQPQHF.

This clonotype was counted ten times or more. At one of its ends the junction is not consistent with the germline gene, which may arise from a read error. The rearrangement joins TRBV15 to TRBJ2-5, with D perhaps TRBD1 (5 bases). Germline V gives CDR1 LNHNV, CDR2 YYDKDF (reference sequence). The CDR3 runs 17 residues. The CDR3 loop is CATSRDRRGPSQGTQYF. The CDR3 DNA sequence: TGTGCCACCAGCAGAGACAGAAGGGGCCCCAGCCAAGGGACCCAGTACTTC.

This clonotype was observed many times. This chain uses TRBV9 with TRBJ2-3; the match to TRBD2 covers 7 bases. The CDR3 has 16 residues. V was clipped by 0 bases and J by 3 bases; unmatched bases: 7. CDR1 SGDLS and CDR2 YYNGEE come from the germline V gene. The CDR3 nucleotides are TGTGCCAGCAGCGTAGGGTCTAGCGGTATGACAGATACGCAGTATTTT. Translated: CASSVGSSGMTDTQYF.

This clonotype was recorded a few times. A read error is possible here, since a much larger clone lies one base away. The V call is TRBV10-3, the J call TRBJ2-1, with D unclear. The germline CDR1 and CDR2 sequences are ENHRY and SYGVKD. There are 13 residues in the CDR3. CDR3 amino acids: CASNPDPLSERFF. CDR3 in DNA: TGTGCCTCGAACCCTGACCCATTAAGTGAGCGGTTCTTC.

This clonotype was picked up a small number of times. The J gene is TRBJ2-7, the V gene TRBV30, with 10 bases identical to TRBD1. Germline V gene lookup returns CDR1 GTSNPN and CDR2 SVGIG (reference sequence). CDR3 length: 13 residues. V shed 4 bases, J shed 4 bases, and the junction held 4 bases outside the gene matches. The CDR3 reads CAWNRDRGYEQYF. DNA of the CDR3: TGTGCCTGGAATCGGGACAGGGGATACGAGCAGTACTTC.

A word on this clonotype: Mismatch with germline at one junction end may stem from a read error. The chain uses TRBV15 and TRBJ1-2; TRBD1 aligns across 8 bases. The germline CDR1 and CDR2 sequences are LNHNV and YYDKDF (reference sequence). This CDR3 is built from 16 residues. The CDR3 loop reads CAISRDFGTGNYGYTF. Here the CDR3 DNA reads TGTGCCATCAGCAGAGACTTCGGGACAGGCAACTATGGCTACACCTTC. Together with reference TRBV15 and TRBJ1-2, the CDR3 gives the full variable domain: DAMVIQNPRYQVTQFGKPVTLSCSQTLNHNVMYWYQQKSSQAPKLLFHYYDKDFNNEADTPDNFQSRRPNTSFCFLDIRSPGLGDTAMYLCAISRDFGTGNYGYTFGSGTRLTVV.

This clonotype appeared a few times. V is TRBV20-1 and J is TRBJ1-6; D unclear. Trimming pared 5 bases from V and 5 bases from J, leaving 13 bases between. The CDR3 runs 14 residues. The V gene's germline CDR1 is DFQATT and CDR2 SNEGSKA (reference sequence). The CDR3: CSAGQWMDNSPLHF. The CDR3 coding sequence is TGCAGTGCTGGTCAGTGGATGGATAATTCACCCCTCCACTTT.

The J gene is TRBJ2-5, the V gene TRBV11-2, with D perhaps given as TRBD1 or TRBD2 (5 bases each). Germline loops: CDR1 SGHAT, CDR2 FQNNGV. The CDR3 is made up of 15 amino acids. Trimming took off 3 bases at V and 2 bases at J, with 13 bases between the two ends. CDR3 region: CASSFIRGLQETQYF. DNA for the CDR3: TGTGCCAGCAGCTTTATTCGGGGCCTTCAAGAGACCCAGTACTTC.

This clonotype has a count of ten or more. V gene TRBV7-8 combines with J gene TRBJ2-7; possibly TRBD2 for D (6 bases). The CDR3 extends over 14 amino acids. Trimming cost V 5 bases and J 2 bases, with 13 bases left between them. Germline values: CDR1 SGHVS, CDR2 FQNEAQ. CDR3 in DNA: TGTGCCAGCAGCAGGAGGGCGCTCACCTACGAGCAGTACTTC. Amino acids: CASSRRALTYEQYF.

This chain links TRBV5-5 with TRBJ2-5, with D hard to call. Germline CDR1 and CDR2: SGHKS and YYEKEE (reference sequence). This CDR3 comprises 16 residues. Trimming stripped 0 bases from V and 0 bases from J, with 12 bases between. The CDR3 sequence: CASSLGRPSYQETQYF. The CDR3 DNA sequence: TGTGCCAGCAGCTTGGGACGGCCGTCGTACCAAGAGACCCAGTACTTC.

The chain links TRBV20-1 to TRBJ1-5, with D uncertain. CDR3 length: 13 residues. The germline V and J ends were trimmed by 1 base and 4 bases, with 8 bases remaining between them. Germline V gives CDR1 DFQATT, CDR2 SNEGSKA (reference sequence). The CDR3 DNA reads TGCAGTGCTAGAGTCTCCAGGAATCAGCCCCAGCATTTT. It is translated as CSARVSRNQPQHF.